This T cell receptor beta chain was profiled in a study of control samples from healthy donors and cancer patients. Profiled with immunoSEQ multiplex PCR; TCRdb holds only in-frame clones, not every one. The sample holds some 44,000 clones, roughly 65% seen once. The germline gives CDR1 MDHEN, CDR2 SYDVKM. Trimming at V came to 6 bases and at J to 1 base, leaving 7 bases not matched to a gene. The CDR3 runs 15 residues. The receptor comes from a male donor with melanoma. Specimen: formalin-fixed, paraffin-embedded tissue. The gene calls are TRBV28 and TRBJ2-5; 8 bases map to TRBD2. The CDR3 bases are TGTGCCAGCAGCAACTATCTAGCGGGCCAAGAGACCCAGTACTTC. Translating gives CASSNYLAGQETQYF.